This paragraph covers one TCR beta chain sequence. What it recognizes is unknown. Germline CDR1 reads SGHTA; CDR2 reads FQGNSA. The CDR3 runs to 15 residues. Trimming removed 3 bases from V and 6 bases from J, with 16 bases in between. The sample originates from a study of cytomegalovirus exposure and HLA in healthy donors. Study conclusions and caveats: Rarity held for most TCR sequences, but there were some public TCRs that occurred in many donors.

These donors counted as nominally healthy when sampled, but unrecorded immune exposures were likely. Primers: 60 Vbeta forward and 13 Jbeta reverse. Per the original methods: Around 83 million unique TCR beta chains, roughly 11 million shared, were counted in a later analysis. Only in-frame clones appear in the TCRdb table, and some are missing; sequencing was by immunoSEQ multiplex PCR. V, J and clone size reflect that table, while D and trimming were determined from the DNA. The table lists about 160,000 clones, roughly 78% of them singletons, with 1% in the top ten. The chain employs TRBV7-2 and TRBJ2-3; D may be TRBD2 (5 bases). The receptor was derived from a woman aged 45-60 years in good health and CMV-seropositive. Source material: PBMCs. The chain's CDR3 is CASSFSWTPADTQYF. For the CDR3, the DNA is TGTGCCAGCAGCTTCTCCTGGACTCCCGCGGATACGCAGTATTTT. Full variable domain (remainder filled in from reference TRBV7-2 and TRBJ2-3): GAGVSQSPSNKVTEKGKDVELRCDPISGHTALYWYRQSLGQGLEFLIYFQGNSAPDKSGLPSDRFSAERTGGSVSTLTIQRTQQEDSAVYLCASSFSWTPADTQYFGPGTRLTVL.